Each of the 24 T cell receptor beta chains below was sequenced from the same sample in a study of OX40 agonist ivuxolimab in advanced cancers. The assay was immunoSEQ multiplex PCR, and TCRdb's table has in-frame clones only and misses some. The sample yields 80,000 to 100,000 clones, 70% to 90% seen once. Specimen: CD4+ or CD8+ T cells sorted from blood, collected in a trial of the OX40 agonist ivuxolimab. These receptors all stem from an adult with an advanced solid tumor such as melanoma, head and neck, liver or kidney cancer.

The chain employs TRBV5-1 and TRBJ2-1, with D maybe TRBD1 (5 bases). The CDR3 has 14 amino acids. Germline V gene data show CDR1 as SGHRS and CDR2 as YFSETQ. Trimming removed 0 bases from V and 9 bases from J, with 13 bases in between. CDR3 region: CASSLGGQFPEQFF. The DNA for the CDR3 is TGCGCCAGCAGCTTGGGGGGCCAGTTTCCTGAGCAGTTCTTC.

The CDR3 sequence is CASSRGARLTHTEAFF. The CDR3 DNA follows: TGTGCCAGTAGTAGGGGGGCACGCCTTACGCACACTGAAGCTTTCTTT. This chain links TRBV19 with TRBJ1-1; perhaps TRBD1 as D (6 bases). Germline CDR1 LNHDA, CDR2 SQIVND (reference sequence). This CDR3 spans 16 amino acids. V lost 4 bases, J lost 3 bases, and 18 bases lay in between.

The chain has TRBV7-2 and TRBJ2-5, with 9 bases lining up with TRBD2. The CDR3 loop spans 15 amino acids. The germline V gene has CDR1 SGHTA and CDR2 FQGNSA. V lost 1 base, J lost 5 bases, and 5 bases stayed unmatched. Written as DNA, the CDR3 is TGTGCCAGCAGCTTAGGGCGGGGGGGCCTCGAGACCCAGTACTTC. It specifies CASSLGRGGLETQYF.

The table lists this clone with a count of one. This chain joins TRBV2 and TRBJ2-3; D is uncertain. This CDR3 is 14 amino acids long. V lost 8 bases, J lost 1 base, and 13 bases lay in between. Germline V gives CDR1 SNHLY, CDR2 FYNNEI. The CDR3 DNA is TGTGCCAGCCGTGGCCAAAGTGGCACAGATACGCAGTATTTT. It codes for CASRGQSGTDTQYF.

This chain uses TRBV6-4 with TRBJ2-1; no reliable D call. The V end was cut by 2 bases, the J end by 6 bases, with 11 bases between. Germline CDR1 MRHNA, CDR2 SNTAGT. The CDR3 totals 14 residues. The DNA for the CDR3 is TGTGCCAGCAGTGACCGACGGTTTTCCAATGAGCAGTTCTTC. Translated: CASSDRRFSNEQFF.

Here the CDR3 DNA reads TGTGCCAGCAGTTCCCCGATGGGGGTGCACACCTTC. This encodes CASSSPMGVHTF. This chain joins TRBV6-5 and TRBJ1-2; TRBD1 might be the D (5 bases). Germline CDR1 and CDR2: MNHEY and SVGAGI. Trimming cost V 4 bases and J 12 bases, with 15 bases left between them. The CDR3 length is 12 residues.

V is TRBV7-2 and J is TRBJ2-5; 8 bases are shared with TRBD1. CDR1 and CDR2 from the germline V gene are SGHTA and FQGNSA. V lost 4 bases and J lost 1; bases outside the gene matches: 5. The CDR3 is 15 residues long. The CDR3 loop is CASSWGTGSQETQYF. CDR3 nucleotides: TGTGCCAGCAGCTGGGGGACAGGTAGCCAAGAGACCCAGTACTTC.

This clone came up once. This CDR3 is also generated by other DNA sequences in the sample. This rearrangement joins TRBV2 to TRBJ2-7, with D possibly matching TRBD1 (8 bases). The CDR3 loop spans 14 amino acids. The germline V gene encodes CDR1 SNHLY and CDR2 FYNNEI. The germline V and J ends were trimmed by 8 bases and 1 base, with 15 bases remaining between them. Here the CDR3 DNA reads TGTGCCAGCCGAAGCGGGACAGGTTCCTACGAGCAGTACTTC. Translating it yields CASRSGTGSYEQYF.

V usage is TRBV6-5 and J usage is TRBJ2-3; no clear D gene. This CDR3 is built from 14 residues. Germline V gene data show CDR1 as MNHEY and CDR2 as SVGAGI. Trimming took off 2 bases at V and 1 base at J, with 7 bases between the two ends. Written as DNA, the CDR3 is TGTGCCAGCAGTTACGTCGGCGGCACAGATACGCAGTATTTT. As protein: CASSYVGGTDTQYF.

The chain has TRBV7-2 and TRBJ1-2, with TRBD1 identical over 11 bases. Germline V gives CDR1 SGHTA, CDR2 FQGNSA. The CDR3 is made up of 14 amino acids. The V and J ends lost 4 bases and 6 bases, in that order; junction bases with no gene match: 4. CDR3 sequence: CASSSGQGADGYTF. The CDR3 bases are TGTGCCAGCAGCTCTGGACAGGGGGCGGATGGCTACACCTTC. Variable domain in full (rest from reference TRBV7-2 and TRBJ1-2): GAGVSQSPSNKVTEKGKDVELRCDPISGHTALYWYRQSLGQGLEFLIYFQGNSAPDKSGLPSDRFSAERTGGSVSTLTIQRTQQEDSAVYLCASSSGQGADGYTFGSGTRLTVV.

This sequence joins TRBV28 and TRBJ1-1, with D perhaps matching TRBD1 (6 bases). V was pared by 5 bases and J by 3 bases, with 13 bases between. The CDR3 has 14 amino acids. Germline V CDR1 and CDR2: MDHEN, SYDVKM. The CDR3 region has the DNA TGTGCCAGCAGTGTCCCCAGGGGACACACTGAAGCTTTCTTT. This encodes CASSVPRGHTEAFF.

V gene TRBV7-2 combines with J gene TRBJ2-5; weak D call: TRBD2 (6 bases). V lost 2 bases, J lost 4 bases, and 14 bases lay in between. The CDR3 has 15 residues. CDR1 is SGHTA and CDR2 is FQGNSA in the germline V gene. The CDR3 loop reads CASSLSPGVGETQYF. The CDR3 region has the DNA TGTGCCAGCAGCTTATCGCCGGGAGTGGGAGAGACCCAGTACTTC.

The chain couples TRBV5-5 to TRBJ1-4, with D unresolved. CDR3 length: 13 residues. V shed 1 base and J shed 6 bases, with 7 bases lying between them. Looked up from germline, CDR1 is SGHKS and CDR2 is YYEKEE (reference sequence). CDR3 nucleotide sequence: TGTGCCAGCAGCTTGCTTTGGGATGAAAAACTGTTTTTT. This codes for CASSLLWDEKLFF.

The chain is built from TRBV14 and TRBJ1-4; no definite D call. The CDR3 runs 13 residues. Trimming took off 1 base at V and 8 bases at J, with 8 bases between the two ends. Per the germline V gene, CDR1 is SGHDN and CDR2 is FVKESK. CDR3 DNA sequence: TGTGCCAGCAGCCAAGGGACCGCGGAAAAACTGTTTTTT. Encoded protein: CASSQGTAEKLFF.

Only a few counts were recorded for this clone. V gene TRBV7-2 combines with J gene TRBJ2-7; tentative D call: TRBD1 (5 bases). Germline V gene data show CDR1 as SGHTA and CDR2 as FQGNSA. Trimming removed 4 bases at V and 4 bases at J, with 14 bases between. This CDR3 region has 14 residues. CDR3 coding DNA: TGTGCCAGCAGCTCCCAAATAGGGGCGTACGAGCAGTACTTC. Its protein product is CASSSQIGAYEQYF.

This chain links TRBV7-9 with TRBJ1-1, with D possibly being TRBD1 (6 bases). The CDR3 sequence is 15 residues long. Germline CDR1 is SEHNR and CDR2 is FQNEAQ (reference sequence). Trimming removed 5 bases from V and 10 bases from J, with 23 bases in between. The CDR3 here is CASSLSPDRPWTAFF. The CDR3 coding sequence is TGTGCCAGCAGCCTTAGCCCCGACAGGCCGTGGACAGCTTTCTTT. The full variable domain, rest sourced from reference TRBV7-9 and TRBJ1-1, is DTGVSQNPRHKITKRGQNVTFRCDPISEHNRLYWYRQTLGQGPEFLTYFQNEAQLEKSRLLSDRFSAERPKGSFSTLEIQRTEQGDSAMYLCASSLSPDRPWTAFFGQGTRLTVV.

The rearrangement links TRBV28 to TRBJ1-2, with D tentatively TRBD1 (6 bases). Trimming took off 7 bases at V and 4 bases at J, with 16 bases between the two ends. Germline V gene lookup returns CDR1 MDHEN and CDR2 SYDVKM. This CDR3 is 14 amino acids long. CDR3 nucleotide sequence: TGTGCCAGCACCGATGGAGGGGGTGGCTATGGCTACACCTTC. Encoded protein: CASTDGGGGYGYTF.

The chain uses TRBV10-3 and TRBJ1-4; a possible D gene is TRBD1 (6 bases). The CDR3 length is 15 residues. Germline lookup yields CDR1 ENHRY and CDR2 SYGVKD. V was cut by 5 bases and J by 5 bases, with 15 bases left in between. The CDR3 bases are TGTGCCATCAGTTCCCCCGGGGGGCCGAATGAAAAACTGTTTTTT. It translates to CAISSPGGPNEKLFF.

This chain joins TRBV7-9 and TRBJ1-4; D not certain. Germline-derived CDR1 and CDR2 are SEHNR and FQNEAQ (reference sequence). V was shortened by 6 bases and J by 4 bases, with 12 bases between the two germline ends. The CDR3 is 14 amino acids. The CDR3 reads CASRTGMGNEKLFF. CDR3 coding DNA: TGTGCCAGCAGAACGGGGATGGGTAATGAAAAACTGTTTTTT.

For the CDR3, the DNA is TGTGCCAGCAGCCCAACTGGACAGAAACAGTTCTTC. It codes for CASSPTGQKQFF. V and J are TRBV7-9 and TRBJ2-1; a possible D gene is TRBD1 (6 bases). V gave up 5 bases and J gave up 13 bases, with 15 bases separating them. CDR3 length: 12 residues. Germline lookup yields CDR1 SEHNR and CDR2 FQNEAQ (reference sequence).

Only one count was recorded for this clone. This chain links TRBV10-3 with TRBJ1-2; no definite D call. CDR1 ENHRY and CDR2 SYGVKD come from the germline V gene. V gave up 3 bases and J gave up 0 bases, with 8 bases separating them. The CDR3 spans 14 residues. As DNA, the CDR3 is TGTGCCATCAGTGATCGTAGCCCTAACTATGGCTACACCTTC. The encoded protein is CAISDRSPNYGYTF.

The chain carries TRBV13 and TRBJ2-1; 10 nucleotides agree with TRBD1. Looked up from germline, CDR1 is PRHDT and CDR2 is FYEKMQ (reference sequence). The CDR3 runs to 13 residues. V lost 10 bases and J lost 4; bases outside the gene matches: 4. Here the CDR3 DNA reads TGTGCCACCGCGGGACAGGGGTACAATGAGCAGTTCTTC. Translated: CATAGQGYNEQFF.

J is TRBJ1-2 and V is TRBV4-3, with D perhaps matching TRBD1 (6 bases). The CDR3 extends over 14 amino acids. Germline V lookup: CDR1 LGHNA, CDR2 YSLEER. Between the trimmed V and J ends, which lost 1 base and 9 bases, there was a span of 15 bases. As DNA, the CDR3 is TGCGCCAGCAGCCAAGGAGGAGGGGGGCGTCGCTACACCTTC. Its translation is CASSQGGGGRRYTF.

The genes are TRBV30 and TRBJ1-6, with D maybe TRBD1 (5 bases). Looked up from germline, CDR1 is GTSNPN and CDR2 is SVGIG (reference sequence). V was shortened by 8 bases and J by 10 bases, with 15 bases between the two germline ends. The CDR3 has 12 residues. CDR3 DNA: TGTGCCGCCTCGGGGGAAAACTCACCCCTCCACTTT. This encodes CAASGENSPLHF.